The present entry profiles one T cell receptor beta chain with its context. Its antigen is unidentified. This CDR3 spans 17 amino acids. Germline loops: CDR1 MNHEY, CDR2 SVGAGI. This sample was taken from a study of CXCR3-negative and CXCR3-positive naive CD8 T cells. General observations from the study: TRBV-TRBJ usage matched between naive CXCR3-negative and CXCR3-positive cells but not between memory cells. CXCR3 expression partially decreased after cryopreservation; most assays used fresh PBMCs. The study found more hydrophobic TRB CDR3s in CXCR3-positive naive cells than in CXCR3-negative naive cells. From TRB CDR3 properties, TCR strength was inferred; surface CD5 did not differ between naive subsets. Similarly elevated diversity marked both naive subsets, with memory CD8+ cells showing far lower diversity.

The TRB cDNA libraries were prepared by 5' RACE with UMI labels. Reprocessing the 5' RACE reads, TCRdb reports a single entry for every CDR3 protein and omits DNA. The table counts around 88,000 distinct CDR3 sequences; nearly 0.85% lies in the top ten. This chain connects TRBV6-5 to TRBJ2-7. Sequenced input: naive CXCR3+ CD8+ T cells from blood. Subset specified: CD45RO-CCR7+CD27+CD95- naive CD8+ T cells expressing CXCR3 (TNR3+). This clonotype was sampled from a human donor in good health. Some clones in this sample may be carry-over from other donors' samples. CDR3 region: CASSYSFLGSPSGEQYF.